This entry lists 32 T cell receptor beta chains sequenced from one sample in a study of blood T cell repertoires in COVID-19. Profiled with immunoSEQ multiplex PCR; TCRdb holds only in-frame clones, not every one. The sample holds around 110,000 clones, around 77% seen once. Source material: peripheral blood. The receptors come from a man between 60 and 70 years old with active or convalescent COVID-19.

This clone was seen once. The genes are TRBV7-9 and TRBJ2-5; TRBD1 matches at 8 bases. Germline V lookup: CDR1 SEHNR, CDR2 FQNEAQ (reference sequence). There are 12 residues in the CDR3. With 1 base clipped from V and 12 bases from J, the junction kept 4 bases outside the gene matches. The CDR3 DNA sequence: TGTGCCAGCAGCTTAGGTCGGGGACAGGAGTACTTC. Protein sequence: CASSLGRGQEYF.

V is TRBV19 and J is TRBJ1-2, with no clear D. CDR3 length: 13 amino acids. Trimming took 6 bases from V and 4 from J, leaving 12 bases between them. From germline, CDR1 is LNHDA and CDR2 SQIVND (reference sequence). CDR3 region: CASSPDGLYGYTF. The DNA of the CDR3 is TGTGCCAGTAGCCCGGACGGACTCTATGGCTACACCTTC.

The CDR3 loop is CASRQGGEETQYF. The CDR3 DNA reads TGTGCCAGCAGGCAGGGGGGAGAAGAGACCCAGTACTTC. The chain is built from TRBV11-1 and TRBJ2-5; D is possibly TRBD1 (7 bases). There are 13 residues in the CDR3. Trimming pared 6 bases from V and 3 bases from J, leaving 11 bases between. Germline V gives CDR1 SGHAT, CDR2 FQDESV (reference sequence).

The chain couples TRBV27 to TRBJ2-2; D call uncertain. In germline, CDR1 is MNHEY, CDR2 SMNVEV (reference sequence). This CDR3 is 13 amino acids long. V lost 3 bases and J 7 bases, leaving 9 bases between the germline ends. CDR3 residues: CASSLSGNGELFF. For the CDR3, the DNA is TGTGCCAGCAGTTTGTCAGGCAACGGGGAGCTGTTTTTT.

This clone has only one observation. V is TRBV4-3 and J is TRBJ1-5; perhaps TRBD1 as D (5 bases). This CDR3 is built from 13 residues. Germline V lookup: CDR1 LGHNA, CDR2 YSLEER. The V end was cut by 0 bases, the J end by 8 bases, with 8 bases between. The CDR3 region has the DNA TGCGCCAGCAGCCAAGACGGAGGGGAGCCCCAGCATTTT. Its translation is CASSQDGGEPQHF.

CDR3 coding DNA: TGTGCCAGCAGCTTAGCGCATGGGACAGGGTTCACAGATACGCAGTATTTT. Translating gives CASSLAHGTGFTDTQYF. The rearrangement joins TRBV7-6 to TRBJ2-3; TRBD1 matches at 9 bases. V was pared by 0 bases and J by 2 bases, with 6 bases of the junction left unmatched. Germline loops: CDR1 SGHVS, CDR2 FNYEAQ. This CDR3 comprises 17 residues.

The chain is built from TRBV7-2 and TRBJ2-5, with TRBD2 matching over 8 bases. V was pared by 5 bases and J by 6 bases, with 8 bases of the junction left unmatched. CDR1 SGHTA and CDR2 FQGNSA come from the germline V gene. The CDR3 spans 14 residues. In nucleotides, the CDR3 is TGTGCCAGCAGCAAAGTCGGGGGGGGGCAGACCCAGTACTTC. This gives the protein CASSKVGGGQTQYF.

The CDR3 loop is CASSRSFGSTGELFF. The CDR3 DNA sequence: TGTGCCAGCAGCCGTTCATTTGGGAGCACCGGGGAGCTGTTTTTT. This chain connects TRBV3-1 (or the pseudogene TRBV3-2) to TRBJ2-2, with D perhaps TRBD2 (5 bases). Germline values: CDR1 LGHDT, CDR2 YNNKEL (reference sequence). This CDR3 contains 15 residues. V was shortened by 4 bases and J by 4 bases, with 13 bases between the two germline ends.

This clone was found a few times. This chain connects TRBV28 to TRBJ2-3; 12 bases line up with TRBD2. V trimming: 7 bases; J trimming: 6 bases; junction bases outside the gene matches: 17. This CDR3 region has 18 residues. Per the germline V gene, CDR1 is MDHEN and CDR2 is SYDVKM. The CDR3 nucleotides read TGTGCCAGCACCCCCCCCCTAATTACTAGCGGGGGGAGGGATACGCAGTATTTT. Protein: CASTPPLITSGGRDTQYF.

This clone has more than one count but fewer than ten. The CDR3 reads CASSDAGGGSETQYF. CDR3 in DNA: TGCGCCAGCAGCGACGCAGGGGGCGGAAGCGAGACCCAGTACTTC. This chain uses TRBV5-1 with TRBJ2-5, with 8 bases matching TRBD1. The CDR3 runs 15 residues. From germline, CDR1 is SGHRS and CDR2 YFSETQ. The trim removed 4 bases at V and 5 bases at J, leaving 10 bases unmatched.

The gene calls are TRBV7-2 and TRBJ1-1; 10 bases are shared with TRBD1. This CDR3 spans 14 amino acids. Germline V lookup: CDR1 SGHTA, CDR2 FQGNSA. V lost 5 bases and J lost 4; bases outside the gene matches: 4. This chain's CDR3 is CASSRTGGGTEAFF. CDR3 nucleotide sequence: TGTGCCAGCAGCAGGACAGGGGGGGGCACTGAAGCTTTCTTT.

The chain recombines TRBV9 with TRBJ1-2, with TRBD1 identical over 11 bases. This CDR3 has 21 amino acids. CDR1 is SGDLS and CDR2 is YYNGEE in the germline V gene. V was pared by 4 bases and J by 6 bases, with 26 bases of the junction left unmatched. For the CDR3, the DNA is TGTGCCAGCAGCACACGGGACAGGGGGGAACTTGCGCTGGAGGTAGGGGATGGCTACACCTTC. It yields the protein CASSTRDRGELALEVGDGYTF.

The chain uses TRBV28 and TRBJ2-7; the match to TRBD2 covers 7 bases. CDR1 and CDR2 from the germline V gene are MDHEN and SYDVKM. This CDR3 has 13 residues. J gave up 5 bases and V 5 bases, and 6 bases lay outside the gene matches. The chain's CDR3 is CASSMGGRNEQYF. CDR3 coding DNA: TGTGCCAGCAGTATGGGGGGGAGAAACGAGCAGTACTTC.

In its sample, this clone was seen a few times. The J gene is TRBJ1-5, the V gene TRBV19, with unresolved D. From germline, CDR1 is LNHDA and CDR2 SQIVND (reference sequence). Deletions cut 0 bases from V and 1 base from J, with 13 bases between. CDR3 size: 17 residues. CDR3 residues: CASSIDPPVGSNQPQHF. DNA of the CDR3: TGTGCCAGTAGTATAGATCCCCCCGTCGGGAGCAATCAGCCCCAGCATTTT.

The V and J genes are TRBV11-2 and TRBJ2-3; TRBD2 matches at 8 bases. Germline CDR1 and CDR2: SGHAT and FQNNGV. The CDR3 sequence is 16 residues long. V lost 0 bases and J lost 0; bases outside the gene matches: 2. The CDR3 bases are TGTGCCAGCAGCTTAGAGGCTAGCGGGAGCACAGATACGCAGTATTTT. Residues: CASSLEASGSTDTQYF.

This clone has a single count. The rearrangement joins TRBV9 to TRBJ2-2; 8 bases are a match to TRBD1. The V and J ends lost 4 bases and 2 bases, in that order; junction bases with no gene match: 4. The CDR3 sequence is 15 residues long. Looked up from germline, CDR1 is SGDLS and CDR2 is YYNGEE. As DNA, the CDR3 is TGTGCCAGCAGCCCCCAGGGGGCAAACACCGGGGAGCTGTTTTTT. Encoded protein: CASSPQGANTGELFF. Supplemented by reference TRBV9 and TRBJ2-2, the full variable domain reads DSGVTQTPKHLITATGQRVTLRCSPRSGDLSVYWYQQSLDQGLQFLIQYYNGEERAKGNILERFSAQQFPDLHSELNLSSLELGDSALYFCASSPQGANTGELFFGEGSRLTVL.

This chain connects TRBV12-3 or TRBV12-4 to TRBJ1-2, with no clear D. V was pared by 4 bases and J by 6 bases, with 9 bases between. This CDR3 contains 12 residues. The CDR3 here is CASSSIRDGYTF. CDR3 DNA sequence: TGTGCCAGCAGTTCCATAAGAGATGGCTACACCTTC.

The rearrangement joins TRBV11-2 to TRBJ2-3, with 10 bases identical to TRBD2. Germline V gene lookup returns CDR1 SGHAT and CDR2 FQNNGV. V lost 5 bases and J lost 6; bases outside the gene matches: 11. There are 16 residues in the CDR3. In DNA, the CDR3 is TGTGCCAGCAGCGCAGGGGGCCTAGCGGGAGTCGATACGCAGTATTTT. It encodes CASSAGGLAGVDTQYF. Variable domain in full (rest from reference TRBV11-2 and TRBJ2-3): EAGVAQSPRYKIIEKRQSVAFWCNPISGHATLYWYQQILGQGPKLLIQFQNNGVVDDSQLPKDRFSAERLKGVDSTLKIQPAKLEDSAVYLCASSAGGLAGVDTQYFGPGTRLTVL.

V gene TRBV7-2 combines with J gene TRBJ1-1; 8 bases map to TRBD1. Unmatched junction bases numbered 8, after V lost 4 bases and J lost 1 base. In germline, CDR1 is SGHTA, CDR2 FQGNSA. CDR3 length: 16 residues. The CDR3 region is CASSSAGGLKNTEAFF. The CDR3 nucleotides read TGTGCCAGCAGCTCGGCAGGGGGCTTAAAGAACACTGAAGCTTTCTTT.

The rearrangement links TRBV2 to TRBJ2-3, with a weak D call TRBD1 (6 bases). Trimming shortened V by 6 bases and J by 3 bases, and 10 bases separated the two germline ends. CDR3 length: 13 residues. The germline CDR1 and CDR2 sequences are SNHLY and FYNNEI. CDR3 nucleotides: TGTGCCAGCAGGGGGGACACAACAGATACGCAGTATTTT. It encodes CASRGDTTDTQYF.

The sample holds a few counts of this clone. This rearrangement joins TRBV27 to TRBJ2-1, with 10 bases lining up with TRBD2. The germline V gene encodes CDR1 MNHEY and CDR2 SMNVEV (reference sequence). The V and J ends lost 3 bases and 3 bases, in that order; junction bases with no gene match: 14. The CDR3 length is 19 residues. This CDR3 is CASSFGGPKREGRYNEQFF. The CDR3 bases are TGTGCCAGCAGTTTTGGGGGACCTAAGCGGGAGGGCCGCTACAATGAGCAGTTCTTC.

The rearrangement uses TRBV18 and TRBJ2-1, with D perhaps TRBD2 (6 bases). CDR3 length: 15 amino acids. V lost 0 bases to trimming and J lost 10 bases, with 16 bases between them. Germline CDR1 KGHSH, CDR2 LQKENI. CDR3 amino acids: CASSPPDLGGGEQFF. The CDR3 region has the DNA TGTGCCAGCTCACCACCGGATTTGGGGGGAGGCGAGCAGTTCTTC.

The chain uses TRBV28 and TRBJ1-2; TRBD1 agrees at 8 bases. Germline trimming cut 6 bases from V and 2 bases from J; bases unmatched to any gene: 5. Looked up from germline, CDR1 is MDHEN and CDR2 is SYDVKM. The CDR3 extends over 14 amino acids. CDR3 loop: CASSRDRNNYGYTF. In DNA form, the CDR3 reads TGTGCCAGCAGCCGGGACAGGAACAACTATGGCTACACCTTC.

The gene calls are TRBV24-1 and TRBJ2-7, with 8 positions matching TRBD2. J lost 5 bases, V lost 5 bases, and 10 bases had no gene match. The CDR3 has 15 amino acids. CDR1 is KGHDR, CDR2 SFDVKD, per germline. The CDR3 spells CATSGSGGPPNEQYF. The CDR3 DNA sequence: TGTGCCACCAGTGGGTCGGGAGGGCCTCCCAACGAGCAGTACTTC.

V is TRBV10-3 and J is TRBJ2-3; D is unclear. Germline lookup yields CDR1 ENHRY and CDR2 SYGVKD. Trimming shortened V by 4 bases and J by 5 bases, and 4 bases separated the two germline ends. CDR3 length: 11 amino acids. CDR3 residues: CAISGGDTQYF. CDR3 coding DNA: TGTGCCATCAGTGGAGGAGATACGCAGTATTTT.

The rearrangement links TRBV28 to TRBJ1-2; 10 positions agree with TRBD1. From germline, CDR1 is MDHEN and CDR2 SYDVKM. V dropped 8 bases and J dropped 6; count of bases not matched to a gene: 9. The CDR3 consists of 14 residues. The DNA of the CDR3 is TGTGCCAGCGGTCGAACTGACAGGGGGCATGGCTACACCTTC. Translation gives CASGRTDRGHGYTF.

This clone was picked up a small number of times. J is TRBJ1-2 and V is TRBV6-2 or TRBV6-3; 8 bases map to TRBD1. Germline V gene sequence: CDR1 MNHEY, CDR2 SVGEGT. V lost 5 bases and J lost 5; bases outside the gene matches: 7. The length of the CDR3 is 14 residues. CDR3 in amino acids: CASSDQGAGYGYTF. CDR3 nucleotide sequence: TGTGCCAGCAGTGACCAGGGGGCTGGGTATGGCTACACCTTC.

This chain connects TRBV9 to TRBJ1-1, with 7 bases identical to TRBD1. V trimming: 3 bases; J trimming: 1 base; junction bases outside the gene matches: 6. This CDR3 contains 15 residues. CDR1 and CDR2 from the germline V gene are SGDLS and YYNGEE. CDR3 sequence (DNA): TGTGCCAGCAGCGCGACGGGACAGCAGAACACTGAAGCTTTCTTT. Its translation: CASSATGQQNTEAFF.

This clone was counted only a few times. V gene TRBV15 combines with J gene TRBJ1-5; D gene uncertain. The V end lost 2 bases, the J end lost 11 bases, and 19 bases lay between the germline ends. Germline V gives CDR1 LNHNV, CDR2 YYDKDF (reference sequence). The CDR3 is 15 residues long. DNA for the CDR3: TGTGCCACCAGCAGACTAGACGCCCGCGCCGGCGCCCAGCATTTT. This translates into CATSRLDARAGAQHF.

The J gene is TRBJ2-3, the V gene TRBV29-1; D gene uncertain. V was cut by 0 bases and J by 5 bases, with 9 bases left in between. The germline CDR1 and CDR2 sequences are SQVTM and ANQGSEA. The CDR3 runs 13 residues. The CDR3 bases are TGCAGCGTTGAAGATCTAACCATAGATACGCAGTATTTT. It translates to CSVEDLTIDTQYF.

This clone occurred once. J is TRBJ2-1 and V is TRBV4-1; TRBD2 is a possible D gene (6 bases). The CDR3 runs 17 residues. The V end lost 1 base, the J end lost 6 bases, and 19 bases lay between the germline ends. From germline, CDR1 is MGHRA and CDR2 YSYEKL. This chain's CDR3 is CASSQGFRDSRGNEQFF. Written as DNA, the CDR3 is TGCGCCAGCAGCCAAGGTTTTCGGGACTCCAGAGGCAATGAGCAGTTCTTC.

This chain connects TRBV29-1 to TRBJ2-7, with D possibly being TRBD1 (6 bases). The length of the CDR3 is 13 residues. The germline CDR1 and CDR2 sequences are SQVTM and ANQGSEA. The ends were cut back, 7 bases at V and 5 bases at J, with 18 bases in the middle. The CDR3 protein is CSARDIPADEQYF. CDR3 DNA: TGCAGCGCCCGGGACATACCCGCGGACGAGCAGTACTTC.